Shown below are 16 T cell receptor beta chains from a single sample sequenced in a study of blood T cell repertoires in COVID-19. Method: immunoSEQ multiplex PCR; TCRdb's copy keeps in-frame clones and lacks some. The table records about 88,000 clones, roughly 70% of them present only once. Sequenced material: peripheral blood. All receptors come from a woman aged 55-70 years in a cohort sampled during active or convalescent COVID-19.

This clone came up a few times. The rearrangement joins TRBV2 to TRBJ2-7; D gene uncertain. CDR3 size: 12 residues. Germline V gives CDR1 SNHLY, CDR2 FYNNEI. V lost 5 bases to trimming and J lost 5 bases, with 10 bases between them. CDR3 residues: CASSPEVNEQYF. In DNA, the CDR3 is TGTGCCAGCAGTCCCGAGGTCAACGAGCAGTACTTC.

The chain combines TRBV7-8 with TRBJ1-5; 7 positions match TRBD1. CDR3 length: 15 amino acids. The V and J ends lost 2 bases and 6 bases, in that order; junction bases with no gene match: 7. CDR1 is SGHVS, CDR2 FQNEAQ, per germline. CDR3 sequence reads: CASSLFQGVGQPQHF. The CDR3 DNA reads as TGTGCCAGCAGCTTATTCCAGGGGGTTGGTCAGCCCCAGCATTTT.

The CDR3 DNA reads as TGTGCCAGTAGTAACCTAGACAGGGCTGAAAAACTGTTTTTT. Translated, it gives CASSNLDRAEKLFF. This rearrangement joins TRBV19 to TRBJ1-4; the match to TRBD1 covers 7 bases. This CDR3 spans 14 amino acids. Germline values: CDR1 LNHDA, CDR2 SQIVND (reference sequence). Germline trimming cut 4 bases from V and 7 bases from J; bases unmatched to any gene: 6.

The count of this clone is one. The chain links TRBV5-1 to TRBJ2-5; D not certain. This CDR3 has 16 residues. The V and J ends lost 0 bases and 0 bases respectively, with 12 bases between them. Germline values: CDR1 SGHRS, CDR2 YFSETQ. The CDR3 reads CASSLDLWQNQETQYF. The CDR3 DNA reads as TGCGCCAGCAGCTTGGATCTCTGGCAAAACCAAGAGACCCAGTACTTC.

CDR3 bases: TGTGCCAGCAGCGACAGGGTCTCCTACGAGCAGTACTTC. Translated, it gives CASSDRVSYEQYF. The V gene is TRBV7-9, the J gene TRBJ2-7; 7 bases fit TRBD1. This CDR3 has 13 amino acids. The V gene end was trimmed by 5 bases and the J gene end by 0 bases; junction bases not matched to a gene: 1. CDR1 SEHNR and CDR2 FQNEAQ come from the germline V gene (reference sequence). Full variable domain (rest looked up from reference TRBV7-9 and TRBJ2-7): DTGVSQNPRHKITKRGQNVTFRCDPISEHNRLYWYRQTLGQGPEFLTYFQNEAQLEKSRLLSDRFSAERPKGSFSTLEIQRTEQGDSAMYLCASSDRVSYEQYFGPGTRLTVT.

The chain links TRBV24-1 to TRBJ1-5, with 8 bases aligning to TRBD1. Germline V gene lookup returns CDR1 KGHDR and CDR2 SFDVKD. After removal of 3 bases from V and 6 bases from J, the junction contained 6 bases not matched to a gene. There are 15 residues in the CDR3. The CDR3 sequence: CATSDRQGASQPQHF. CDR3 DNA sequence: TGTGCCACCAGTGATAGGCAGGGGGCCAGTCAGCCCCAGCATTTT.

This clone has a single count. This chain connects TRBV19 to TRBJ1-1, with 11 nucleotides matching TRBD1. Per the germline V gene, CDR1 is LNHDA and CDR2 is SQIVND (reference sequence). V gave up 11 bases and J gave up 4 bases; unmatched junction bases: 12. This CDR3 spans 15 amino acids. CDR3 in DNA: TGTGCCTCGCGGAGGACAGGGGGCTTCCGCACTGAAGCTTTCTTT. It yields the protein CASRRTGGFRTEAFF. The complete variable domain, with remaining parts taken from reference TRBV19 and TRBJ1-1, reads DGGITQSPKYLFRKEGQNVTLSCEQNLNHDAMYWYRQDPGQGLRLIYYSQIVNDFQKGDIAEGYSVSREKKESFPLTVTSAQKNPTAFYLCASRRTGGFRTEAFFGQGTRLTVV.

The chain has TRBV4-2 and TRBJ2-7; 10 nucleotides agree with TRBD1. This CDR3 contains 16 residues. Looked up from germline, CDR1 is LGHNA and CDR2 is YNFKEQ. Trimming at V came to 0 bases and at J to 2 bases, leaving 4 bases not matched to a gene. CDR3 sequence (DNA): TGTGCCAGCAGCCAAGAGACAGGGGGCAAGACCTACGAGCAGTACTTC. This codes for CASSQETGGKTYEQYF.

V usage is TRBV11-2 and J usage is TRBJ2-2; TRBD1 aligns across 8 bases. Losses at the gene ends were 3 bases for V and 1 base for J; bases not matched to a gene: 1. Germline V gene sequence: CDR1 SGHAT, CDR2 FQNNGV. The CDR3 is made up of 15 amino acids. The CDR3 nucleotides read TGTGCCAGCAGCTTGACAGGGGTGAACACCGGGGAGCTGTTTTTT. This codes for CASSLTGVNTGELFF.

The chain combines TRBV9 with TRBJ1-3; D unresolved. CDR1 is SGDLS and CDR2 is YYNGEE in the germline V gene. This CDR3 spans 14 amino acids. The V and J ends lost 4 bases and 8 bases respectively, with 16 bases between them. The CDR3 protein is CASSFRTPGDTIYF. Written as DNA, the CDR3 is TGTGCCAGCAGCTTCCGGACCCCGGGAGACACCATATATTTT.

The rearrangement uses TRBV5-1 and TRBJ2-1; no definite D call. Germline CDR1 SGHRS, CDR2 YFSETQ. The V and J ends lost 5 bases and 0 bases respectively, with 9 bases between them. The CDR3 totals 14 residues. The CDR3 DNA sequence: TGCGCCAGCAGGGGTGAGCGCTCCTACAATGAGCAGTTCTTC. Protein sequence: CASRGERSYNEQFF.

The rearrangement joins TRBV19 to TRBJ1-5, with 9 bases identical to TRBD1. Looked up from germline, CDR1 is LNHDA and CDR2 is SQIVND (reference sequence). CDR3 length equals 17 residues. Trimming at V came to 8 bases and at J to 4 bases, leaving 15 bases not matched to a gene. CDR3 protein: CASVGDRARRGNQPQHF. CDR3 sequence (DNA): TGTGCCAGTGTAGGGGACAGGGCCCGCCGGGGGAATCAGCCCCAGCATTTT.

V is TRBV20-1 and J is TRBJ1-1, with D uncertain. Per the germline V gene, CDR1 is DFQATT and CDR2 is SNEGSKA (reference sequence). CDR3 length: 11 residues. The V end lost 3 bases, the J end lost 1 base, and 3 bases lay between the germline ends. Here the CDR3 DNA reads TGCAGTGCTAGCTGGAACACTGAAGCTTTCTTT. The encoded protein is CSASWNTEAFF.

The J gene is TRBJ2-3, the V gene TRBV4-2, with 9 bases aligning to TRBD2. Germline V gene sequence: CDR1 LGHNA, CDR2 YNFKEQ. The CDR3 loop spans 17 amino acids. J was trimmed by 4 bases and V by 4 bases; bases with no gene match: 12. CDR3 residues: CASSPWGQRGVSDTQYF. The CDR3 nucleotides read TGTGCCAGCAGCCCCTGGGGCCAGCGGGGGGTCTCAGATACGCAGTATTTT.

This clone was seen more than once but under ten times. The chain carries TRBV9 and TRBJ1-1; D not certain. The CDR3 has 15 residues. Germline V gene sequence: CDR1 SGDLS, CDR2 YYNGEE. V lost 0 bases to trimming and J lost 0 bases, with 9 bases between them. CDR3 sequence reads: CASSVGGGLNTEAFF. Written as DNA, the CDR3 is TGTGCCAGCAGCGTAGGTGGAGGATTGAACACTGAAGCTTTCTTT.

CDR3 sequence reads: CASSSKSPLTPVSNQPQHF. CDR3 nucleotides: TGTGCCAGCAGTTCAAAATCACCCTTGACACCCGTTAGCAATCAGCCCCAGCATTTT. The chain carries TRBV6-7 and TRBJ1-5; the D is unclear. TRBV6-7 qualifies as an ORF whose function is uncertain. This CDR3 comprises 19 residues. Trimming removed 4 bases at V and 0 bases at J, with 22 bases between.